Listed here are 8 T cell receptor beta chains from one sample, sequenced in a study of cytotoxic CD8 clonotypes in ibrutinib-treated CLL. Produced via immunoSEQ multiplex PCR; TCRdb's table is partial and in-frame only. Of about 130,000 clones listed, roughly 76% are singletons. This specimen was PBMCs, taken after 24 months of ibrutinib treatment. The origin of the receptors is a human donor with chronic lymphocytic leukemia.

Many counts were recorded for this clone. The chain recombines TRBV7-2 with TRBJ2-2; maybe TRBD2 (7 bases). CDR3 length: 14 residues. Germline V lookup: CDR1 SGHTA, CDR2 FQGNSA. Trimming stripped 5 bases from V and 4 bases from J, with 11 bases between. The CDR3 here is CASSVGGGTGELFF. For the CDR3, the DNA is TGTGCCAGCAGCGTAGGGGGGGGCACCGGGGAGCTGTTTTTT.

This clone was counted between two and nine times. The V gene is TRBV10-3, the J gene TRBJ2-3, with D possibly matching TRBD1 (6 bases). Germline V gene sequence: CDR1 ENHRY, CDR2 SYGVKD. The length of the CDR3 is 14 residues. With 6 bases removed from V and 0 bases from J, the gap between germline ends came to 10 bases. CDR3 amino acids: CAISQGYSTDTQYF. In DNA form, the CDR3 reads TGTGCCATCAGCCAGGGGTATAGCACAGATACGCAGTATTTT.

A few counts support this clone. The rearrangement links TRBV11-3 to TRBJ2-5, with 7 bases fitting TRBD1. Germline loops: CDR1 SGHNT, CDR2 YENEEA. The V gene end was trimmed by 5 bases and the J gene end by 1 base; junction bases not matched to a gene: 4. CDR3 size: 14 residues. CDR3 region: CASSPGTAQETQYF. CDR3 DNA sequence: TGTGCCAGCAGCCCAGGGACAGCCCAAGAGACCCAGTACTTC.

Only one count was recorded for this clone. This chain connects TRBV5-6 to TRBJ1-1; possibly TRBD1 for D (6 bases). The CDR3 length is 13 residues. Germline CDR1 is SGHDT and CDR2 is YYEEEE. Trimming left V 3 bases short and J 11 bases short, with 17 bases between. This chain's CDR3 is CASSWLRGVAAFF. Written as DNA, the CDR3 is TGTGCCAGCAGCTGGCTTAGGGGGGTTGCTGCTTTCTTT.

This clone was recorded a few times. This chain joins TRBV7-2 and TRBJ1-5; the D is unclear. Between the trimmed V and J ends, which lost 1 base and 4 bases, there was a span of 2 bases. Germline V gives CDR1 SGHTA, CDR2 FQGNSA. This CDR3 is built from 12 residues. The CDR3 DNA sequence: TGTGCCAGCAGCTTAGGGAATCAGCCCCAGCATTTT. Residues: CASSLGNQPQHF.

The chain joins TRBV10-3 to TRBJ1-5, with a possible D match to TRBD1 (5 bases). Germline-derived CDR1 and CDR2 are ENHRY and SYGVKD. Trimming shortened V by 2 bases and J by 2 bases, and 10 bases separated the two germline ends. This CDR3 spans 15 amino acids. The DNA for the CDR3 is TGTGCCATCAGTGAGGGGGCGGATGGCAATCAGCCCCAGCATTTT. It specifies CAISEGADGNQPQHF.

This clone was recorded a few times. The chain joins TRBV2 to TRBJ2-2, with D possibly matching TRBD1 (7 bases). The germline gives CDR1 SNHLY, CDR2 FYNNEI. Between the trimmed V and J ends, which lost 5 bases and 7 bases, there was a span of 14 bases. This CDR3 contains 14 residues. CDR3 residues: CASSPGTAGGELFF. CDR3 sequence (DNA): TGTGCCAGCAGTCCCGGGACAGCGGGCGGGGAGCTGTTTTTT. The variable domain in full, with the rest retrieved from reference TRBV2 and TRBJ2-2, is EPEVTQTPSHQVTQMGQEVILRCVPISNHLYFYWYRQILGQKVEFLVSFYNNEISEKSEIFDDQFSVERPDGSNFTLKIRSTKLEDSAMYFCASSPGTAGGELFFGEGSRLTVL.

CDR3 nucleotide sequence: TGTGCCAGCAGCTCCCGGGACACCTTC. It specifies CASSSRDTF. V is TRBV7-3 and J is TRBJ1-2; unclear D gene. V lost 4 bases to trimming and J lost 12 bases, with 6 bases between them. Germline CDR1 is SGHTA and CDR2 is FQGTGA. The CDR3 is made up of 9 amino acids.